The clone carrying this T cell receptor beta chain appeared a few times. The antigen is undetermined. The repertoire was sequenced with immunoSEQ multiplex PCR; TCRdb's copy has only in-frame clones and lacks some. The repertoire has fewer than 300,000 clones, about 90% of them found once; the top ten carry less than 3.5%. Germline CDR1 and CDR2: ENHRY and SYGVKD. The CDR3 extends over 18 amino acids. Trimming took 3 bases from V and 5 from J; bases not matched to a gene: 15. This sample is part of a study of Ad26.COV2.S vaccination and SARS-CoV-2 variants. Turning to the study itself: COV1001, an Ad26.COV2.S trial, supplied this vaccine-arm donor. Each vaccinee took Ad26.COV2.S intramuscularly, once or twice 56 days apart.

Points from the study as a whole: Analyses of TCR breadth and depth may have underestimated total T cell responses.

Sample treatment: roughly 18 received Ad26.COV2.S at low or high dose, single or two shots; 5 received placebo; per-sample allocation not given. Material that was analyzed had been drawn on day 63 after the first vaccine or placebo injection. Expressing Wuhan-strain SARS-CoV-2 spike, an Ad26 vector served as the vaccine. The sample consisted of peripheral blood, taken in a trial of Ad26.COV2.S vaccine versus placebo. The origin of this receptor is a person between 18 and 65 years old who received the Ad26.COV2.S COVID-19 vaccine or a placebo. The chain links TRBV10-3 to TRBJ2-1; the match to TRBD1 covers 8 bases. In DNA, the CDR3 is TGTGCCATCAGTGATCTATCTATGGGACAGGAAATCCACAATGAGCAGTTCTTC. Amino acids: CAISDLSMGQEIHNEQFF.